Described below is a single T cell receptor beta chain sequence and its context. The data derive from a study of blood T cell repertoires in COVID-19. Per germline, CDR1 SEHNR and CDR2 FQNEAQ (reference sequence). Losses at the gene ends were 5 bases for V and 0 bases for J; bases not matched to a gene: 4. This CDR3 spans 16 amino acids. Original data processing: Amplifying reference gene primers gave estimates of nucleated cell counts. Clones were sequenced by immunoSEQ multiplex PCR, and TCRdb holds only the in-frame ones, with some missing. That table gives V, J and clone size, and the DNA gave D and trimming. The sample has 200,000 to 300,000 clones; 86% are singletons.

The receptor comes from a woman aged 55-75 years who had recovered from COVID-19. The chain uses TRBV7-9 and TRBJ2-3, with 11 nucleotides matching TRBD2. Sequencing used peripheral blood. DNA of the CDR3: TGTGCCAGCAGCCCGACTAGCGGGGTTAGCACAGATACGCAGTATTTT. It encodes CASSPTSGVSTDTQYF.